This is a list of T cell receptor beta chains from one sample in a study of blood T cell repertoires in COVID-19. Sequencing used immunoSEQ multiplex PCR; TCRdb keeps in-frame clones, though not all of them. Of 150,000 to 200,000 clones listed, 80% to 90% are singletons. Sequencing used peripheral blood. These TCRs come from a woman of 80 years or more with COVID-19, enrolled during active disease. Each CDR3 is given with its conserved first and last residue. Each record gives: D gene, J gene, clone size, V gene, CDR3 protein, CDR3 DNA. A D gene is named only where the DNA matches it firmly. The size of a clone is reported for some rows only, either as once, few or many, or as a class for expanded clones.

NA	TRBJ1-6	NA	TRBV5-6	CASSFQGLYNSPLHF	TGTGCCAGCAGCTTCCAGGGCCTCTATAATTCACCCCTCCACTTT
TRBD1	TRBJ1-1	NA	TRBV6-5	CASSPPGTVATEAFF	TGTGCCAGCAGTCCCCCCGGGACAGTGGCCACTGAAGCTTTCTTT
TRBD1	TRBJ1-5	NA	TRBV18	CASSPMGQGGNQPQHF	TGTGCCAGCTCACCAATGGGACAGGGAGGTAATCAGCCCCAGCATTTT
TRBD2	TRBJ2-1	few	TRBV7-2	CASSTGRRRGGNNEQFF	TGTGCCAGCAGCACCGGGAGACGGCGGGGGGGTAACAATGAGCAGTTCTTC
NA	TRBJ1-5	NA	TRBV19	CASTAGNPSNQPQHF	TGTGCCAGTACCGCGGGTAATCCAAGCAATCAGCCCCAGCATTTT
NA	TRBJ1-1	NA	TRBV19	CASSTTGSATEAFF	TGTGCCAGTAGTACTACAGGGAGTGCAACTGAAGCTTTCTTT
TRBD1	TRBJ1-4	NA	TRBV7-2	CASSYVTGANEKLFF	TGTGCCAGCAGCTACGTCACAGGGGCTAATGAAAAACTGTTTTTT
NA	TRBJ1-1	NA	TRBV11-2	CASSTGQGAFF	TGTGCCAGCAGCACAGGACAAGGAGCTTTCTTT
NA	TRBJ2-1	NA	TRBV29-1	CSVEGVGGAVNNEQFF	TGCAGCGTTGAAGGGGTAGGGGGGGCGGTGAACAATGAGCAGTTCTTC
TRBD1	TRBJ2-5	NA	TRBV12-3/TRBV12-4	CASSRDRVETQYF	TGTGCCAGCAGCCGCGACAGGGTGGAGACCCAGTACTTC
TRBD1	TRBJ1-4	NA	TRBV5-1	CASSFAGTGPGKLFF	TGCGCCAGCAGCTTTGCCGGGACAGGTCCAGGTAAACTGTTTTTT
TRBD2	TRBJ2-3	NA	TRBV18	CASSPTPSGPDTQYF	TGTGCCAGCTCACCAACTCCTAGCGGGCCAGATACGCAGTATTTT
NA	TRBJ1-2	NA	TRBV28	CASSLSGGGDGYTF	TGTGCCAGCAGTTTAAGTGGCGGAGGGGATGGCTACACCTTC
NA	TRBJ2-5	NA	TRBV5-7	CASSLRQLETQYF	TGTGCCAGCAGCTTGCGACAGCTAGAGACCCAGTACTTC
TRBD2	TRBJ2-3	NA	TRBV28	CASSPNYSGRRTDTQYF	TGTGCCAGCAGTCCAAATTATAGCGGGAGGCGGACAGATACGCAGTATTTT
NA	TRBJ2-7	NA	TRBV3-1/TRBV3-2	CASSQEALSEQYF	TGTGCCAGCAGCCAAGAAGCCTTATCCGAGCAGTACTTC
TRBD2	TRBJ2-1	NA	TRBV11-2	CASSLDRGVGEQFF	TGTGCCAGCAGCTTAGATCGGGGGGTGGGTGAGCAGTTCTTC
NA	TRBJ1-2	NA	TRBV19	CASSMAGLPHGYTF	TGTGCCAGTAGTATGGCGGGTCTACCTCATGGCTACACCTTC
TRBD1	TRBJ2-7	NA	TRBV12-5	CASGSAAVTGFYEQYF	TGTGCTAGTGGTTCCGCTGCCGTGACAGGGTTCTACGAGCAGTACTTC
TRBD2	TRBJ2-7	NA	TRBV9	CASSPASGTWGSYEQYF	TGTGCCAGCAGCCCCGCTAGCGGGACCTGGGGTTCCTACGAGCAGTACTTC
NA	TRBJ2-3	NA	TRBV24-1	CATTSGDTQYF	TGTGCCACCACCTCGGGGGATACGCAGTATTTT
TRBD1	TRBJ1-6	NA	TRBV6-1	CASSERGRGESPLHF	TGTGCCAGCAGTGAAAGGGGCAGGGGGGAATCACCCCTCCACTTT
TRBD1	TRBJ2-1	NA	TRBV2	CASSGGQPSYNEQFF	TGTGCCAGCAGTGGGGGACAGCCATCCTACAATGAGCAGTTCTTC
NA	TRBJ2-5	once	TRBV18	CATTKEAKGQETQYF	TGTGCCACCACCAAAGAAGCGAAGGGGCAAGAGACCCAGTACTTC
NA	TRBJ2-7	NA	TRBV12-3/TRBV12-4	CASKFRGASEQYF	TGTGCCAGCAAGTTCCGGGGGGCGAGCGAGCAGTACTTC
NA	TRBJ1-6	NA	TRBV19	CASSSDSSGVYNSPLHF	TGTGCCAGTAGTTCGGACTCATCCGGAGTATATAATTCACCCCTCCACTTT
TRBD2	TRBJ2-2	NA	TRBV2	CASRRTSGRGTGELFF	TGTGCCAGCAGGCGGACTAGCGGGAGGGGCACCGGGGAGCTGTTTTTT
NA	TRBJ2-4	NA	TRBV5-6	CASSTGKASRYIQYF	TGTGCCAGCAGCACCGGCAAGGCTAGCAGGTACATTCAGTACTTC
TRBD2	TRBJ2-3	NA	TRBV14	CASSQGHSGATDTQYF	TGTGCCAGCAGCCAAGGTCATAGCGGGGCCACAGATACGCAGTATTTT